This T cell receptor beta chain was captured by sequencing in a study of radiotherapy plus CTLA-4 blockade in lung cancer. As to this clone: Its specificity is not known.

Study-wide points: Alongside interferon-beta, early blood T cell clone dynamics were reportedly the best predictor of response.

TCRdb keeps only in-frame clones here, not all; method: immunoSEQ multiplex PCR. The sample carries approximately 40,000 clones, 80% to 90% recorded once. Germline V gives CDR1 MGHRA, CDR2 YSYEKL. This CDR3 has 13 residues. V lost 0 bases and J 3 bases, leaving 6 bases between the germline ends. The J gene is TRBJ2-7, the V gene TRBV4-1, with D perhaps TRBD1 (5 bases). The sequences come from peripheral blood, collected from a patient treated with radiotherapy plus ipilimumab. This sequence originates from a human donor with non-small cell lung cancer whose response to radiotherapy plus ipilimumab could not be evaluated. This CDR3 is CASSQETVYEQYF. CDR3 in DNA: TGCGCCAGCAGCCAAGAGACAGTCTACGAGCAGTACTTC.